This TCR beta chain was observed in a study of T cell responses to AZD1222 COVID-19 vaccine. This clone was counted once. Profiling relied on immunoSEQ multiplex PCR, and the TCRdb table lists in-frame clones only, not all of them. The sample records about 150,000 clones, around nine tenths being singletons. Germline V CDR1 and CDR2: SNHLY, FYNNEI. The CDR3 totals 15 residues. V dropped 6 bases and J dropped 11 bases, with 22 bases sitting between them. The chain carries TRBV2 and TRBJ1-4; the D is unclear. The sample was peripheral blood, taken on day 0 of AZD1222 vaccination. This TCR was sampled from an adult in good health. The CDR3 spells CASSRETIRTGKLFF. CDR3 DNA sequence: TGTGCCAGCAGCCGGGAGACTATTAGAACGGGGAAACTGTTTTTT.